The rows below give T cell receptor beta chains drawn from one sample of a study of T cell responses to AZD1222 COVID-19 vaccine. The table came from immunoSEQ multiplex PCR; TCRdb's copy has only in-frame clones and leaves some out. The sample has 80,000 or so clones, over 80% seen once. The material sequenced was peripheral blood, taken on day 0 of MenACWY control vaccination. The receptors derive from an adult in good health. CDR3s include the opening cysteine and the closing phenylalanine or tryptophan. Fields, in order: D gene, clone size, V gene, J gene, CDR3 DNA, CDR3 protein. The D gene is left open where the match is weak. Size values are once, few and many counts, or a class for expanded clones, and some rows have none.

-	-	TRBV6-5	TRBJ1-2	TGTGCCAGCAGACTTGGCCGAGCCTATGGCTACACCTTC	CASRLGRAYGYTF
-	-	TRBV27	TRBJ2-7	TGTGCCAGCAGTTTAGTAGGGCGGCCAAGCGGCTACGAGCAGTACTTC	CASSLVGRPSGYEQYF
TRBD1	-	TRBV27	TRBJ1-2	TGTGCCAGCAGTTTATCACCCACGGGACAGGCGGACTATGGCTACACCTTC	CASSLSPTGQADYGYTF
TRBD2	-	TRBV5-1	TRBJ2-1	TGCGCCAGCAGAATAGTCTCGGGAGGACTTTACAATGAGCAGTTCTTC	CASRIVSGGLYNEQFF
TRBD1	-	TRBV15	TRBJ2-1	TGTGCCACCAGCAGTACAGGGGGATCCTACAATGAGCAGTTCTTC	CATSSTGGSYNEQFF
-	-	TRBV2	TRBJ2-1	TGTGCCAGCCGAAAGGATCCCGACAATGAGCAGTTCTTC	CASRKDPDNEQFF
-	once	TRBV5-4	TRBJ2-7	TGTGCCAGCAGCGGTCAGGGACAGTCGGGGGGATACGAGCAGTACTTC	CASSGQGQSGGYEQYF
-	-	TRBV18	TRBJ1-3	TGTGCCAGCTCATCCGACGGGACCTCTGGAAACACCATATATTTT	CASSSDGTSGNTIYF
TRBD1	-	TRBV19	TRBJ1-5	TGTGCCAGTAGTATCCCGGGACAGCCCATAATGCCCCAGCATTTT	CASSIPGQPIMPQHF
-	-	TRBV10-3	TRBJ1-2	TGTGCCATCAGTGAGGGGGAGGGTAAGGCTAACTATGGCTACACCTTC	CAISEGEGKANYGYTF
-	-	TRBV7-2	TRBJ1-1	TGTGCCAGCATCCCTGTGGGGGCGCGAGCTTTCTTT	CASIPVGARAFF
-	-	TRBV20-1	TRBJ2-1	TGCAGTGCTAGTCTTAGCCCTGTGTTTGTTAATGAGCAGTTCTTC	CSASLSPVFVNEQFF
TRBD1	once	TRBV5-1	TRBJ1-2	TGCGCCAGCAGGGCAGGGGGCGCGGTCTATGGCTACACCTTC	CASRAGGAVYGYTF
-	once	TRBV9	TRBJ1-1	TGTGCCAGCAGCGTAGGAGGAGGAGTCCACACTGAAGCTTTCTTT	CASSVGGGVHTEAFF
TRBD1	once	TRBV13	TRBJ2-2	TGTGCCAGCAGCCCTCCCCGAGGACAGGGTGAATTTTCCGGGGAGCTGTTTTTT	CASSPPRGQGEFSGELFF
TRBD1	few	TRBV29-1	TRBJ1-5	TGCAGCGTTGCCGGGACAGGTATCCAGCCCCAGCATTTT	CSVAGTGIQPQHF
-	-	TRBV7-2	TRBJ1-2	TGTGCCAGCAGCTTCGGACTCGATGTTCGCTACACCTTC	CASSFGLDVRYTF
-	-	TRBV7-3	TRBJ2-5	TGTGCCAGCAGCTCCGGTCTTAGCGAGACCCAGTACTTC	CASSSGLSETQYF
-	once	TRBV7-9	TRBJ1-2	TGTGCCAGCAGCCCACGCCCGGATGGCTACACCTTC	CASSPRPDGYTF